Each of the 32 T cell receptor beta chains below was sequenced from the same sample in a study of regulatory T cells in long-lasting Graves disease. Time point noted: persistent/refractory GD, antithyroid drugs over 5 years with positive TRAb. With RNA extracted from PBMCs as input, the TCR library was made. Relying on iRepertoire HTBI primers and Arm-PCR of CDR3 regions, the team built TCR beta libraries. TCRdb redid the calling of the multiplex PCR reads with MiXCR, one entry per CDR3 protein. The table lists 700,000 or so distinct CDR3 sequences, around 30% of them singletons, with around 42% in the top ten. The input for sequencing was peripheral blood mononuclear cells (PBMCs), taken when the disease was refractory, from a patient treated with antithyroid drugs. These receptors were taken from a female donor with Graves disease.

This clonotype was seen repeatedly, ten times or more. The chain has TRBV12-3 or TRBV12-4 and TRBJ2-5; D not certain. The CDR3 loop spans 12 amino acids. V lost 4 bases, J lost 5 bases, and 8 bases lay in between. Written as DNA, the CDR3 is TGTGCCAGCAGTTGGACGTTGGAGACCCAGTACTTC. It encodes CASSWTLETQYF.

This clonotype was seen a handful of times. This chain links TRBV20-1 with TRBJ1-1; D perhaps matches TRBD1 (5 bases). CDR1 and CDR2 (germline): DFQATT, SNEGSKA (reference sequence). This CDR3 spans 14 amino acids. Trimming left V 5 bases short and J 7 bases short, with 20 bases between. The CDR3 here is CSAHMGAGIIEAFF. CDR3 nucleotides: TGCAGTGCTCACATGGGAGCAGGGATAATTGAAGCTTTCTTT.

This clonotype turned up a few times. The genes are TRBV7-2 and TRBJ1-3; D unresolved. The length of the CDR3 is 17 residues. Germline-derived CDR1 and CDR2 are SGHTA and FQGNSA. Trimming left V 1 base short and J 2 bases short, with 15 bases between. CDR3 sequence (DNA): TGTGCCAGCAGCTTAGTCTCCAGGATTTCTGCTGGAAACACCATATATTTT. Translated: CASSLVSRISAGNTIYF.

This clonotype was counted between two and nine times. This rearrangement joins TRBV28 to TRBJ1-2, with D possibly TRBD1 on 5 matching bases. The V end was cut by 6 bases, the J end by 3 bases, with 11 bases between. Germline lookup yields CDR1 MDHEN and CDR2 SYDVKM. This CDR3 contains 13 residues. CDR3 DNA sequence: TGTGCCAGCAGGTTAGAAGGGGACTATGGCTACACCTTC. Protein product: CASRLEGDYGYTF.

This clonotype has a handful of counts. The rearrangement joins TRBV7-3 to TRBJ2-2; 8 bases match TRBD1. V lost 2 bases and J lost 0; bases outside the gene matches: 5. CDR1 is SGHTA and CDR2 is FQGTGA in the germline V gene. CDR3 length equals 17 residues. The DNA of the CDR3 is TGTGCCAGCAGCTTAGTCCCGGACAGGGCGAACACCGGGGAGCTGTTTTTT. Translating gives CASSLVPDRANTGELFF.

This chain connects TRBV6-1 to TRBJ1-5; a weak D match, TRBD1 (6 bases). The germline gives CDR1 MNHNS, CDR2 SASEGT. Trimming removed 6 bases at V and 4 bases at J, with 13 bases between. The CDR3 consists of 14 residues. The CDR3 here is CASRGGWDNQPQHF. The CDR3 DNA is TGTGCCAGCAGGGGGGGCTGGGATAATCAGCCCCAGCATTTT.

The chain uses TRBV20-1 and TRBJ1-5, with 8 bases matching TRBD1. Trimming took 3 bases from V and 2 from J; bases not matched to a gene: 21. CDR1 and CDR2 (germline): DFQATT, SNEGSKA (reference sequence). This CDR3 contains 20 residues. This chain's CDR3 is CSASTEPGQGIYIGNQPQHF. In DNA form, the CDR3 reads TGCAGTGCTAGTACAGAACCAGGACAGGGAATATATATTGGCAATCAGCCCCAGCATTTT.

There are a few counts of this clonotype. The chain combines TRBV9 with TRBJ1-5; D gene ambiguous. Germline CDR1 is SGDLS and CDR2 is YYNGEE. The CDR3 contains 13 residues. Trimming pared 10 bases from V and 0 bases from J, leaving 11 bases between. The CDR3 here is CAGDAVSNQPQHF. The CDR3 DNA reads TGTGCCGGAGACGCTGTTAGCAATCAGCCCCAGCATTTT.

A few counts support this clonotype. The J gene is TRBJ2-3, the V gene TRBV20-1; a possible D gene is TRBD2 (6 bases). CDR1 is DFQATT, CDR2 SNEGSKA, per germline (reference sequence). CDR3 size: 11 residues. CDR3 coding DNA: TGCAGCCTAGCGAGGGCGGATACGCAGTATTTT. It yields the protein CSLARADTQYF.

This clonotype has just a few counts. V gene TRBV28 combines with J gene TRBJ2-1, with TRBD2 identical over 7 bases. The CDR3 sequence is 16 residues long. The J segment lost 0 bases and the V segment lost 2 bases, leaving 4 bases of the junction unmatched. In germline, CDR1 is MDHEN, CDR2 SYDVKM. The CDR3 spells CASSLTGGGSYNEQFF. The CDR3 nucleotides read TGTGCCAGCAGTTTAACGGGAGGAGGCTCCTACAATGAGCAGTTCTTC.

The chain uses TRBV6-1 and TRBJ1-1; 10 nucleotides line up with TRBD1. Trimming cost V 6 bases and J 5 bases; bases outside gene matches: 3. Germline values: CDR1 MNHNS, CDR2 SASEGT. The CDR3 totals 13 residues. CDR3 sequence reads: CASRWTGGTEAFF. As DNA, the CDR3 is TGTGCCAGCAGATGGACAGGGGGGACTGAAGCTTTCTTT.

The rearrangement links TRBV5-1 to TRBJ2-3; D possibly matches TRBD1 or TRBD2 (5 bases each). The germline V gene encodes CDR1 SGHRS and CDR2 YFSETQ. V was clipped by 3 bases and J by 0 bases, with 11 bases between them. The CDR3 is 15 amino acids. Here the CDR3 reads CASSWGTVSTDTQYF. CDR3 DNA sequence: TGCGCCAGCAGCTGGGGGACGGTGAGCACAGATACGCAGTATTTT. Using reference TRBV5-1 and TRBJ2-3 for the parts outside the CDR3, the full variable domain is KAGVTQTPRYLIKTRGQQVTLSCSPISGHRSVSWYQQTPGQGLQFLFEYFSETQRNKGNFPGRFSGRQFSNSRSEMNVSTLELGDSALYLCASSWGTVSTDTQYFGPGTRLTVL.

The V and J genes are TRBV30 and TRBJ1-1; no clear D gene. The CDR3 is made up of 11 amino acids. Germline V gene data show CDR1 as GTSNPN and CDR2 as SVGIG (reference sequence). Trimming removed 5 bases at V and 5 bases at J, with 9 bases between. CDR3 nucleotides: TGTGCCTGGGAGGGTTTTACTGAAGCTTTCTTT. Its protein is CAWEGFTEAFF. Full variable domain (rest looked up from reference TRBV30 and TRBJ1-1): SQTIHQWPATLVQPVGSPLSLECTVEGTSNPNLYWYRQAAGRGLQLLFYSVGIGQISSEVPQNLSASRPQDRQFILSSKKLLLSDSGFYLCAWEGFTEAFFGQGTRLTVV.

The table lists this clonotype with a few counts. A much larger clone sits a single nucleotide away, making a read error possible. This rearrangement joins TRBV3-1 to TRBJ1-2; TRBD1 might be the D (5 bases). The germline V gene has CDR1 LGHDT and CDR2 YNNKEL (reference sequence). Trimming pared 3 bases from V and 4 bases from J, leaving 9 bases between. This CDR3 contains 13 residues. The chain's CDR3 is CASSQGLSYGYTF. The CDR3, as DNA: TGTGCCAGCAGCCAGGGACTCAGCTATGGCTACACCTTC. Supplemented by reference TRBV3-1 and TRBJ1-2, the full variable domain reads DTAVSQTPKYLVTQMGNDKSIKCEQNLGHDTMYWYKQDSKKFLKIMFSYNNKELIINETVPNRFSPKSPDKAHLNLHINSLELGDSAVYFCASSQGLSYGYTFGSGTRLTVV.

In this sample, this clonotype turned up a few times. The CDR3 region has the DNA TGCAGTGCTAGTGAAGGGTCTCCGGGCGCTGAAGCTTTCTTT. It translates to CSASEGSPGAEAFF. This chain joins TRBV20-1 and TRBJ1-1, with D unclear. Germline CDR1 is DFQATT and CDR2 is SNEGSKA (reference sequence). The V gene lost 3 bases and the J gene lost 6 bases, with 17 bases spanning the gap. The CDR3 contains 14 residues.

The V gene is TRBV27, the J gene TRBJ1-4, with a weak D call TRBD1 (5 bases). V dropped 3 bases and J dropped 7 bases, with 15 bases sitting between them. CDR3 length: 15 residues. Germline CDR1 MNHEY, CDR2 SMNVEV (reference sequence). CDR3 bases: TGTGCCAGCAGTTTGGGACCCACTTGGGGTGAAAAACTGTTTTTT. This encodes CASSLGPTWGEKLFF.

This clonotype was seen more than once but under ten times. This chain joins TRBV4-2 and TRBJ1-4, with TRBD1 as a possible D gene (5 bases). With 4 bases removed from V and 6 bases from J, the gap between germline ends came to 18 bases. Germline V gives CDR1 LGHNA, CDR2 YNFKEQ. The CDR3 totals 16 residues. The CDR3 nucleotides are TGTGCCAGCAGCCTCGGGGTGGGGCAGGAACATGAAAAACTGTTTTTT. Protein sequence: CASSLGVGQEHEKLFF.

J is TRBJ1-5 and V is TRBV20-1; 8 nucleotides align to TRBD1. The germline V gene has CDR1 DFQATT and CDR2 SNEGSKA (reference sequence). With V trimmed by 6 bases and J by 3 bases, 4 bases remained unmatched. The CDR3 has 13 residues. The CDR3: CSATGEPNQPQHF. The CDR3 DNA sequence: TGCAGTGCGACAGGGGAACCCAATCAGCCCCAGCATTTT.

This clonotype was counted many times. The genes are TRBV7-2 and TRBJ1-5, with unresolved D. Deletions cut 5 bases from V and 1 base from J, with 15 bases between. The CDR3 is 16 amino acids. The germline V gene has CDR1 SGHTA and CDR2 FQGNSA. The CDR3 protein is CASSLRTGLSNQPQHF. CDR3 DNA sequence: TGTGCCAGCAGCCTGCGGACGGGGTTGAGCAATCAGCCCCAGCATTTT.

The chain couples TRBV28 to TRBJ1-5; D uncertain. The CDR3 contains 15 residues. The V gene's germline CDR1 is MDHEN and CDR2 SYDVKM. Trimming cost V 5 bases and J 1 base, with 12 bases left between them. The CDR3 bases are TGTGCCAGCAGTCGCCGAGGGCCAAGCAATCAGCCCCAGCATTTT. Its translation: CASSRRGPSNQPQHF.

This rearrangement joins TRBV6-5 to TRBJ1-6; TRBD1 aligns across 7 bases. V was pared by 2 bases and J by 7 bases, with 17 bases of the junction left unmatched. This CDR3 has 19 amino acids. In germline, CDR1 is MNHEY, CDR2 SVGAGI. The CDR3 protein is CASSYTPAGQGERNSPLHF. In DNA, the CDR3 is TGTGCCAGCAGTTACACCCCTGCGGGGCAGGGGGAGAGGAATTCACCCCTCCACTTT.

This clonotype was seen at least ten times. CDR3 in DNA: TGTGCCAGCAGCCAGCCGGAGGGGTATGGCTACACCTTC. This translates into CASSQPEGYGYTF. The chain recombines TRBV11-2 with TRBJ1-2, with TRBD1 as a possible D gene (5 bases). The germline V gene encodes CDR1 SGHAT and CDR2 FQNNGV. V was cut by 5 bases and J by 5 bases, with 12 bases left in between. The CDR3 sequence is 13 residues long.

This chain uses TRBV5-1 with TRBJ1-1; TRBD1 might be the D (5 bases). V lost 0 bases, J lost 4 bases, and 13 bases lay in between. Per germline, CDR1 SGHRS and CDR2 YFSETQ. CDR3 size: 15 residues. CDR3 bases: TGCGCCAGCAGCTTGGATACAGGCACGGTCACTGAAGCTTTCTTT. Its translation is CASSLDTGTVTEAFF.

J is TRBJ2-5 and V is TRBV20-1, with 11 bases that match TRBD2. CDR1 is DFQATT, CDR2 SNEGSKA, per germline (reference sequence). The CDR3 covers 15 residues. Germline trimming cut 5 bases from V and 5 bases from J; bases unmatched to any gene: 10. This CDR3 reads CSAVPASGRTETQYF. CDR3 bases: TGCAGTGCTGTCCCAGCTAGCGGGAGGACGGAGACCCAGTACTTC.

The rearrangement joins TRBV29-1 to TRBJ1-1; 7 bases match TRBD1. Germline V gene sequence: CDR1 SQVTM, CDR2 ANQGSEA. J gave up 1 base and V 4 bases, and 6 bases lay outside the gene matches. This CDR3 is 14 amino acids long. CDR3 bases: TGCAGCGTTGGGACAGGCGACAGGAACACTGAAGCTTTCTTT. This gives the protein CSVGTGDRNTEAFF. The full variable domain, completed using reference TRBV29-1 and TRBJ1-1, is SAVISQKPSRDICQRGTSLTIQCQVDSQVTMMFWYRQQPGQSLTLIATANQGSEATYESGFVIDKFPISRPNLTFSTLTVSNMSPEDSSIYLCSVGTGDRNTEAFFGQGTRLTVV.

Here the CDR3 reads CASSLDAARLYGYTF. The CDR3 DNA reads as TGTGCCAGCAGCTTGGATGCAGCCCGCCTCTATGGCTACACCTTC. The rearrangement joins TRBV5-5 to TRBJ1-2, with D hard to call. CDR1 and CDR2 from the germline V gene are SGHKS and YYEKEE (reference sequence). The CDR3 contains 15 residues. The V end lost 0 bases, the J end lost 4 bases, and 13 bases lay between the germline ends.

This clonotype was seen repeatedly, ten times or more. The V call is TRBV2, the J call TRBJ2-3; 8 bases match TRBD2. After removal of 4 bases from V and 4 bases from J, the junction contained 13 bases not matched to a gene. Germline V gene lookup returns CDR1 SNHLY and CDR2 FYNNEI. The CDR3 is 17 residues long. CDR3 DNA sequence: TGTGCCAGCAGTGGTCTAGCGGGCCCGGGTGGGGCAGATACGCAGTATTTT. It translates to CASSGLAGPGGADTQYF. Complete variable domain (other parts from reference TRBV2 and TRBJ2-3): EPEVTQTPSHQVTQMGQEVILRCVPISNHLYFYWYRQILGQKVEFLVSFYNNEISEKSEIFDDQFSVERPDGSNFTLKIRSTKLEDSAMYFCASSGLAGPGGADTQYFGPGTRLTVL.

This clonotype was observed at least ten times. The chain links TRBV24-1 to TRBJ1-2; 10 positions match TRBD1. Germline CDR1 KGHDR, CDR2 SFDVKD. The V and J ends lost 4 bases and 3 bases, in that order; junction bases with no gene match: 7. The CDR3 is 16 residues long. CDR3 bases: TGTGCCACCAGTGAACACGGGACAGGGGACGACTATGGCTACACCTTC. Translated, it gives CATSEHGTGDDYGYTF.

The rearrangement uses TRBV5-6 and TRBJ1-4; D not certain. The length of the CDR3 is 15 residues. Germline CDR1 SGHDT, CDR2 YYEEEE. Trimming removed 0 bases from V and 4 bases from J, with 10 bases in between. The CDR3 loop reads CASSLAAQLNEKLFF. DNA for the CDR3: TGTGCCAGCAGCTTGGCCGCACAGCTTAATGAAAAACTGTTTTTT.

The V call is TRBV19, the J call TRBJ1-6; D is perhaps TRBD1 (5 bases). The length of the CDR3 is 13 residues. Trimming took 5 bases from V and 8 from J, leaving 10 bases between them. Per germline, CDR1 LNHDA and CDR2 SQIVND (reference sequence). The DNA of the CDR3 is TGTGCCAGTAGTGGCAGGGCTGATTCACCCCTCCACTTT. Its translation: CASSGRADSPLHF.

A few counts support this clonotype. The chain recombines TRBV6-1 with TRBJ1-2; D is perhaps TRBD1 (5 bases). CDR1 and CDR2 from the germline V gene are MNHNS and SASEGT. The CDR3 runs to 12 residues. This chain's CDR3 is CACEGGTYGYTF. In nucleotides, the CDR3 is TGTGCATGCGAGGGAGGGACCTATGGCTACACCTTC.

This clonotype was seen a few times. The CDR3 region is CASSGGTSGSYEQYF. CDR3 sequence (DNA): TGTGCCAGCAGCGGGGGGACTAGCGGCTCCTACGAGCAGTACTTC. V and J are TRBV7-9 and TRBJ2-7; 11 bases fit TRBD2. J gave up 0 bases and V 5 bases, and 3 bases lay outside the gene matches. CDR3 length: 15 amino acids. The germline gives CDR1 SEHNR, CDR2 FQNEAQ (reference sequence).